The 26 T cell receptor beta chains given below trace back to one sample, sequenced in a study of blood T cell repertoires in COVID-19. Sequencing used immunoSEQ multiplex PCR; TCRdb keeps in-frame clones, though not all of them. The sample has approximately 150,000 clones; about four fifths are singletons. Sequenced material: peripheral blood. Receptors were obtained from a human donor in a cohort sampled during active COVID-19.

The chain carries TRBV6-6 and TRBJ1-2, with 7 bases lining up with TRBD1. This CDR3 is 14 amino acids long. Germline loops: CDR1 MNHNY, CDR2 SVGAGI (reference sequence). Trimming removed 8 bases from V and 3 bases from J; junction bases left unmatched: 9. CDR3 amino acids: CASSRSTGDYGYTF. CDR3 sequence (DNA): TGTGCCAGCTCTCGCTCTACAGGGGACTATGGCTACACCTTC.

The chain is built from TRBV10-3 and TRBJ2-1, with TRBD1 matching over 10 bases. Unmatched junction bases numbered 8, after V lost 7 bases and J lost 8 bases. The CDR3 sequence is 14 residues long. The germline V gene encodes CDR1 ENHRY and CDR2 SYGVKD. As DNA, the CDR3 is TGTGCCATCACGCCGGGACAGGGGCCCCATGAGCAGTTCTTC. It yields the protein CAITPGQGPHEQFF.

This sequence joins TRBV9 and TRBJ2-1, with D perhaps matching TRBD2 (6 bases). The V and J ends lost 7 bases and 3 bases respectively, with 14 bases between them. Per the germline V gene, CDR1 is SGDLS and CDR2 is YYNGEE. There are 14 residues in the CDR3. Written as DNA, the CDR3 is TGTGCCAGCGGTGATAGCGGAAACTACAATGAGCAGTTCTTC. It translates to CASGDSGNYNEQFF.

The chain couples TRBV5-8 to TRBJ2-5; D might be TRBD1 (7 bases). The CDR3 has 16 amino acids. The germline V gene encodes CDR1 SGHTS and CDR2 YDEGEE. V shed 4 bases and J shed 2 bases, with 18 bases lying between them. CDR3: CASSARYRGGQETQYF. The CDR3, as DNA: TGTGCCAGCAGCGCGAGATACAGGGGAGGTCAAGAGACCCAGTACTTC.

The genes are TRBV4-1 and TRBJ1-3; D remains unclear. CDR3 size: 14 residues. Germline assignment: CDR1 MGHRA and CDR2 YSYEKL. The V end was cut by 4 bases, the J end by 4 bases, with 11 bases between. CDR3 coding DNA: TGCGCCAGCAGCCGTGGAGGATTCGGAAACACCATATATTTT. Its protein product is CASSRGGFGNTIYF.

The chain couples TRBV27 to TRBJ2-7, with 9 positions matching TRBD2. Germline lookup yields CDR1 MNHEY and CDR2 SMNVEV (reference sequence). The CDR3 contains 15 residues. Trimming removed 7 bases from V and 1 base from J; junction bases left unmatched: 8. The CDR3 loop is CASKPGLAYSYEQYF. CDR3 DNA sequence: TGTGCCAGCAAACCGGGACTAGCCTATTCCTACGAGCAGTACTTC.

CDR3 nucleotides: TGTGCTAGTGATCTAGGACAGTCTCACACAGATACGCAGTATTTT. Its protein product is CASDLGQSHTDTQYF. The rearrangement links TRBV12-5 to TRBJ2-3, with D possibly matching TRBD1 (6 bases). Germline values: CDR1 LGHNT, CDR2 FRNRAP. Trimming removed 7 bases from V and 2 bases from J, with 16 bases in between. The CDR3 contains 15 residues.

The chain combines TRBV2 with TRBJ2-5, with 8 bases aligning to TRBD1. The V gene's germline CDR1 is SNHLY and CDR2 FYNNEI. There are 14 residues in the CDR3. V lost 7 bases to trimming and J lost 4 bases; unmatched junction nucleotides: 8. The CDR3 region has the DNA TGTGCCAGCATTACCGGGACAGGTTCAGAGACCCAGTACTTC. This gives the protein CASITGTGSETQYF.

This clone was seen only a few times. J is TRBJ1-1 and V is TRBV6-5, with TRBD1 identical over 7 bases. The CDR3 is made up of 14 amino acids. Germline CDR1 MNHEY, CDR2 SVGAGI. With 7 bases clipped from V and 6 bases from J, the junction kept 11 bases outside the gene matches. For the CDR3, the DNA is TGTGCCAGCACCACGGACAGGCGCACCCCTGAAGCTTTCTTT. This codes for CASTTDRRTPEAFF.

V and J are TRBV25-1 and TRBJ2-3, with 7 bases matching TRBD1. CDR1 and CDR2 (germline): MGHDK, SYGVNS. The CDR3 runs 14 residues. V shed 9 bases and J 0 bases; nucleotides not matched to a gene: 6. This chain's CDR3 is CASEGGVSTDTQYF. CDR3 nucleotides: TGTGCCAGTGAAGGGGGCGTAAGCACAGATACGCAGTATTTT.

This clone came up a few times. The chain couples TRBV5-1 to TRBJ1-4, with TRBD1 as a possible D gene (5 bases). The V gene's germline CDR1 is SGHRS and CDR2 YFSETQ. Trimming left V 0 bases short and J 5 bases short, with 11 bases between. The CDR3 is 15 residues long. CDR3 loop: CASSLEPGRNEKLFF. In DNA form, the CDR3 reads TGCGCCAGCAGCTTGGAGCCAGGGAGGAATGAAAAACTGTTTTTT.

V gene TRBV5-4 combines with J gene TRBJ2-3, with D possibly TRBD2 on 5 matching bases. CDR3 length equals 17 residues. V lost 0 bases and J 0 bases, leaving 14 bases between the germline ends. The germline gives CDR1 SGHNT, CDR2 YYREEE (reference sequence). CDR3 nucleotide sequence: TGTGCCAGCAGCTTGGATCATCTTAGCGTTAGCACAGATACGCAGTATTTT. It translates to CASSLDHLSVSTDTQYF.

V gene TRBV7-9 combines with J gene TRBJ1-1; 10 positions match TRBD1. V shed 4 bases, J shed 0 bases, and the junction held 5 bases outside the gene matches. This CDR3 has 16 residues. Germline CDR1 reads SEHNR; CDR2 reads FQNEAQ (reference sequence). CDR3 residues: CASSSPDRGMNTEAFF. The CDR3 DNA is TGTGCCAGCAGCTCCCCGGACAGGGGGATGAACACTGAAGCTTTCTTT. The full variable domain, in which reference TRBV7-9 and TRBJ1-1 provide the parts outside the CDR3, is DTGVSQNPRHKITKRGQNVTFRCDPISEHNRLYWYRQTLGQGPEFLTYFQNEAQLEKSRLLSDRFSAERPKGSFSTLEIQRTEQGDSAMYLCASSSPDRGMNTEAFFGQGTRLTVV.

The chain has TRBV7-8 and TRBJ2-3, with a weak D call TRBD2 (5 bases). Germline V gives CDR1 SGHVS, CDR2 FQNEAQ. Trimming took 2 bases from V and 5 from J, leaving 17 bases between them. The CDR3 consists of 16 residues. The CDR3: CASSLYNRPSGDTQYF. The CDR3 region has the DNA TGTGCCAGCAGCTTATACAACCGACCGAGCGGAGATACGCAGTATTTT.

V is TRBV7-2 and J is TRBJ2-1; D call uncertain. The V end lost 0 bases, the J end lost 0 bases, and 6 bases lay between the germline ends. This CDR3 contains 15 residues. CDR1 is SGHTA, CDR2 FQGNSA, per germline. As DNA, the CDR3 is TGTGCCAGCAGCTTAGCTCTCGGCTCCTACAATGAGCAGTTCTTC. This codes for CASSLALGSYNEQFF.

The chain carries TRBV2 and TRBJ2-3; TRBD2 is a possible D gene (6 bases). Trimming left V 3 bases short and J 4 bases short, with 17 bases between. CDR1 is SNHLY, CDR2 FYNNEI, per germline. CDR3 length equals 16 residues. CDR3 nucleotides: TGTGCCAGCAGTGACCCTTCTAGCGCCGGAGCAGATACGCAGTATTTT. Translated: CASSDPSSAGADTQYF.

In nucleotides, the CDR3 is TGTGCCAGCAGTGAGTTGTATTGGGACATAACTAACTATGGCTACACCTTC. Translated: CASSELYWDITNYGYTF. J is TRBJ1-2 and V is TRBV2, with D perhaps TRBD1 (6 bases). CDR3 length: 17 residues. CDR1 is SNHLY, CDR2 FYNNEI, per germline. The V and J ends lost 3 bases and 0 bases respectively, with 17 bases between them.

The rearrangement links TRBV29-1 to TRBJ2-1; D is possibly TRBD2 (6 bases). The CDR3 runs 15 residues. Germline CDR1 and CDR2: SQVTM and ANQGSEA. V dropped 4 bases and J dropped 3 bases, with 16 bases sitting between them. The CDR3 reads CSVVGGDFRYNEQFF. The DNA of the CDR3 is TGCAGCGTTGTGGGTGGGGACTTCCGCTACAATGAGCAGTTCTTC.

This clone was counted a single time. The rearrangement links TRBV2 to TRBJ2-5; tentative D call: TRBD1 (5 bases). CDR3 length equals 16 residues. Per the germline V gene, CDR1 is SNHLY and CDR2 is FYNNEI. V shed 4 bases and J shed 2 bases, with 17 bases lying between them. CDR3 DNA sequence: TGTGCCAGCAGTGTATTTGGACAAGCCATTCAAGAGACCCAGTACTTC. Translating gives CASSVFGQAIQETQYF.

CDR3 in DNA: TGTGCCAGCAGCTTGGCGGACAGGGTACGGGGCTACACCTTC. This codes for CASSLADRVRGYTF. The chain carries TRBV5-6 and TRBJ1-2; TRBD1 agrees at 8 bases. V trimming: 0 bases; J trimming: 8 bases; junction bases outside the gene matches: 6. Germline values: CDR1 SGHDT, CDR2 YYEEEE. The CDR3 is 14 amino acids. Full variable domain (rest looked up from reference TRBV5-6 and TRBJ1-2): DAGVTQSPTHLIKTRGQQVTLRCSPKSGHDTVSWYQQALGQGPQFIFQYYEEEERQRGNFPDRFSGHQFPNYSSELNVNALLLGDSALYLCASSLADRVRGYTFGSGTRLTVV.

V and J are TRBV27 and TRBJ1-1; the D is unclear. This CDR3 contains 14 residues. CDR1 and CDR2 (germline): MNHEY, SMNVEV (reference sequence). With 7 bases removed from V and 4 bases from J, the gap between germline ends came to 16 bases. The CDR3 loop reads CASTSRRGGTEAFF. DNA for the CDR3: TGTGCCAGCACCTCACGTCGGGGAGGCACTGAAGCTTTCTTT.

The V gene is TRBV2, the J gene TRBJ2-2, with 15 bases aligning to TRBD2. V lost 6 bases to trimming and J lost 6 bases; unmatched junction nucleotides: 8. The CDR3 has 17 amino acids. Germline CDR1 is SNHLY and CDR2 is FYNNEI. The CDR3 region is CASRKGLAGGDAGELFF. CDR3 in DNA: TGTGCCAGCAGGAAAGGACTAGCGGGAGGGGACGCCGGGGAGCTGTTTTTT.

The V and J genes are TRBV11-1 and TRBJ2-3; no definite D call. The CDR3 spans 13 residues. V dropped 5 bases and J dropped 2 bases, with 8 bases sitting between them. Germline assignment: CDR1 SGHAT and CDR2 FQDESV (reference sequence). The CDR3 spells CASSLRSTDTQYF. The CDR3 region has the DNA TGTGCCAGCAGCCTTAGATCCACAGATACGCAGTATTTT. Full variable domain (rest looked up from reference TRBV11-1 and TRBJ2-3): EAEVAQSPRYKITEKSQAVAFWCDPISGHATLYWYRQILGQGPELLVQFQDESVVDDSQLPKDRFSAERLKGVDSTLKIQPAELGDSAMYLCASSLRSTDTQYFGPGTRLTVL.

This chain joins TRBV12-1 and TRBJ2-5; the table's D gene call, TRBD2, was not cross checked with the DNA. TRBV12-1 counts as a pseudogene. The CDR3 length is 18 residues. The CDR3 DNA reads TGTGCCAGCAGCTTTGTTTCGTCTAGCGGGAATATCCGTGAGACCCAGTACTTC. Its protein product is CASSFVSSSGNIRETQYF.

J is TRBJ1-4 and V is TRBV12-3 or TRBV12-4; D unclear. V was trimmed by 2 bases and J by 7 bases, leaving 8 bases between them. There are 13 residues in the CDR3. The CDR3 DNA follows: TGTGCCAGCAGTTTACGGCGGGGTGAAAAACTGTTTTTT. The encoded protein is CASSLRRGEKLFF.

The chain links TRBV2 to TRBJ1-6, with TRBD1 identical over 7 bases. Per germline, CDR1 SNHLY and CDR2 FYNNEI. The CDR3 totals 12 residues. V shed 7 bases, J shed 9 bases, and the junction held 3 bases outside the gene matches. CDR3: CASNRGLSPLHF. CDR3 in DNA: TGTGCCAGCAATAGGGGGCTTTCACCCCTCCACTTT.